This is a list of T cell receptor beta chains from one sample in a study of blood T cell repertoires in COVID-19. The method was immunoSEQ multiplex PCR; TCRdb's version includes in-frame clones alone and lacks a portion of them. The sample consists of 150,000 to 200,000 clones, 92% of them appearing once. The sample taken for sequencing was peripheral blood. The receptors were sampled from a man aged 30 to 39 with COVID-19, enrolled during active disease. The CDR3 runs from the conserved cysteine through the conserved F or W. Fields, in order: clone size, V gene, D gene, J gene, CDR3 protein, CDR3 DNA. A D gene is named only where the DNA matches it firmly. Not every row has a clone size; where given, it reads once, few, many or a size class.

>.|TRBV5-1|TRBD1|TRBJ2-7
CATRKGQEAYEQYF
TGCGCCACAAGAAAAGGACAGGAGGCCTACGAGCAGTACTTC
>.|TRBV6-5|TRBD1|TRBJ1-5
CASSSRDRVDQPQHF
TGTGCCAGCAGTAGCCGGGACAGGGTAGATCAGCCCCAGCATTTT
>.|TRBV13|TRBD1|TRBJ2-7
CASSLTGGIYEQYF
TGTGCCAGCAGCCTGACAGGGGGAATCTACGAGCAGTACTTC
>.|TRBV7-2|TRBD1|TRBJ1-6
CASSLGQGARSPLHF
TGTGCCAGCAGCTTAGGACAGGGGGCGCGATCACCCCTCCACTTT
>.|TRBV27|.|TRBJ2-1
CASTPRRGVDNEQFF
TGTGCCAGCACCCCTCGGAGGGGAGTCGACAATGAGCAGTTCTTC
>.|TRBV5-5|.|TRBJ1-1
CASTGWGQGTAFF
TGTGCCAGCACCGGGTGGGGGCAGGGGACAGCTTTCTTT
>.|TRBV27|.|TRBJ2-7
CASSLRGNEQYF
TGTGCCAGCAGTTTACGGGGAAACGAGCAGTACTTC
>.|TRBV12-3/TRBV12-4|TRBD1|TRBJ1-4
CASSSTGELFF
TGTGCCAGCAGTTCTACAGGGGAACTGTTTTTT
>.|TRBV27|TRBD1|TRBJ1-5
CASSFRTGGAGNQPQHF
TGTGCCAGCAGTTTCAGGACAGGGGGCGCCGGCAATCAGCCCCAGCATTTT
>.|TRBV2|TRBD2|TRBJ2-3
CASITSGRTTDTQYF
TGTGCCAGCATCACTAGCGGGAGGACTACAGATACGCAGTATTTT
>.|TRBV7-3|TRBD2|TRBJ2-3
CASSRTSGGDTDTQYF
TGTGCCAGCAGCCGGACTAGCGGGGGGGACACAGATACGCAGTATTTT
>.|TRBV5-1|TRBD1|TRBJ2-1
CASSTRGQGALQTYNEQFF
TGCGCCAGCAGCACGAGGGGACAGGGGGCCCTTCAGACCTACAATGAGCAGTTCTTC
>.|TRBV6-1|TRBD2|TRBJ2-1
CASSEAGLVYEQFF
TGTGCCAGCAGTGAAGCGGGACTAGTCTATGAGCAGTTCTTC
>.|TRBV19|.|TRBJ2-2
CATLGQGGTGELFF
TGTGCCACCCTAGGACAGGGAGGGACCGGGGAGCTGTTTTTT
>.|TRBV7-3|TRBD1|TRBJ1-3
CASSSGTGSGNTIYF
TGTGCCAGCAGTTCGGGGACAGGCTCTGGAAACACCATATATTTT
>.|TRBV11-2|TRBD2|TRBJ2-1
CASSLDLGWTSGRWYNEQFF
TGTGCCAGCAGCTTAGATTTGGGTTGGACTAGCGGGAGGTGGTACAATGAGCAGTTCTTC
>.|TRBV9|.|TRBJ1-3
CASSSRQPLSGNTIYF
TGTGCCAGCAGCTCACGACAGCCCCTCTCTGGAAACACCATATATTTT
>.|TRBV7-3|.|TRBJ2-3
CASSPGTDTQYF
TGTGCCAGCAGCCCGGGCACAGATACGCAGTATTTT
>.|TRBV6-2/TRBV6-3|TRBD1|TRBJ1-1
CASSPRQGRERTEAFF
TGTGCCAGCAGTCCAAGACAGGGTAGGGAGCGGACTGAAGCTTTCTTT
>.|TRBV28|.|TRBJ1-1
CASSFPPATAPNTEAFF
TGTGCCAGCAGTTTCCCCCCCGCGACAGCCCCAAACACTGAAGCTTTCTTT
>.|TRBV19|TRBD2|TRBJ2-1
CASSTQLAGPNEQFF
TGTGCCAGTAGTACCCAACTAGCGGGACCCAATGAGCAGTTCTTC
>.|TRBV6-5|.|TRBJ2-6
CASSYAGSGANVLTF
TGTGCCAGCAGTTACGCGGGGAGCGGGGCCAACGTCCTGACTTTC
>.|TRBV19|TRBD1|TRBJ1-2
CASARTGWDYGYTF
TGTGCCAGTGCCCGGACAGGGTGGGACTATGGCTACACCTTC
>.|TRBV7-7|.|TRBJ1-4
CASSFSGKGNEKLFF
TGTGCCAGCAGCTTTTCGGGGAAGGGTAATGAAAAACTGTTTTTT
>once|TRBV2|.|TRBJ1-1
CASSPRVGRTEAFF
TGTGCCAGCAGTCCCCGGGTAGGGAGGACTGAAGCTTTCTTT
>once|TRBV7-9|TRBD1|TRBJ1-4
CASSKRDSLLTPEKLFF
TGTGCCAGCAGCAAAAGGGACAGCTTACTAACACCTGAAAAACTGTTTTTT
>.|TRBV28|TRBD1|TRBJ2-7
CASRHLGGQASSYEQYF
TGTGCCAGCAGACACTTAGGGGGACAGGCAAGCTCCTACGAGCAGTACTTC
>.|TRBV6-5|.|TRBJ1-1
CASSYNQGNTEAFF
TGTGCCAGCAGTTACAATCAGGGAAACACTGAAGCTTTCTTT
>.|TRBV27|.|TRBJ2-7
CASTPTGGGNYEQYF
TGTGCCAGCACCCCGACCGGAGGGGGCAACTACGAGCAGTACTTC
>.|TRBV7-2|.|TRBJ2-1
CASSLPSGGEQFF
TGTGCCAGCAGCTTACCGTCCGGCGGGGAGCAGTTCTTC
>.|TRBV5-6|TRBD1|TRBJ1-6
CASSPDRGGSPLHF
TGTGCCAGCAGCCCTGACAGGGGTGGTTCACCCCTCCACTTT
>few|TRBV27|.|TRBJ2-3
CASSLGASTDTQYF
TGTGCCAGCAGTCTAGGGGCTAGCACAGATACGCAGTATTTT
>.|TRBV30|.|TRBJ2-7
CAWSVGSPDYEQYF
TGTGCCTGGAGTGTAGGGAGCCCGGACTACGAGCAGTACTTC
>.|TRBV9|.|TRBJ2-1
CASSVDSSYNEQFF
TGTGCCAGCAGCGTAGACAGCTCCTACAATGAGCAGTTCTTC
>once|TRBV6-5|.|TRBJ1-1
CASLPGHYYTEAFF
TGTGCCAGCTTACCCGGACACTACTACACTGAAGCTTTCTTT
>.|TRBV28|.|TRBJ1-2
CASSLMTGGLYGYTF
TGTGCCAGCAGTTTAATGACGGGGGGCCTCTATGGCTACACCTTC
>.|TRBV28|.|TRBJ1-5
CASSFDRGQPQHF
TGTGCCAGCAGTTTCGACCGAGGACAGCCCCAGCATTTT
>few|TRBV30|TRBD1|TRBJ2-7
CAWEDRNSYEQYF
TGTGCCTGGGAGGACAGGAACTCCTACGAGCAGTACTTC
>.|TRBV28|TRBD1|TRBJ1-6
CASSLMTGVLGNSPLHF
TGTGCCAGCAGTTTGATGACAGGGGTCTTAGGTAATTCACCCCTCCACTTT
>.|TRBV4-3|TRBD2|TRBJ2-1
CASSQGLAFDEQFF
TGCGCCAGCAGCCAAGGACTAGCGTTCGATGAGCAGTTCTTC
>few|TRBV18|TRBD2|TRBJ2-5
CASSPVTSPETQYF
TGTGCCAGCTCACCGGTGACTAGCCCGGAGACCCAGTACTTC
>.|TRBV7-2|.|TRBJ2-3
CASSTRLTSTDTQYF
TGTGCCAGCAGCACCCGACTAACTAGCACAGATACGCAGTATTTT
>few|TRBV21-1|.|TRBJ1-2
CASSIPRDRGVHGYTF
TGTGCCAGCAGCATCCCTAGGGACAGGGGTGTTCATGGCTACACCTTC
>.|TRBV12-5|.|TRBJ1-1
CASGLVPGEAFF
TGTGCTAGTGGTTTGGTACCGGGGGAAGCTTTCTTT
>.|TRBV3-1/TRBV3-2|.|TRBJ1-2
CASSQDGGGTRGYTF
TGTGCCAGCAGCCAAGATGGCGGGGGCACGCGTGGCTACACCTTC
>.|TRBV7-3|.|TRBJ2-1
CASSKQGYNEQFF
TGTGCCAGCAGCAAACAGGGTTACAATGAGCAGTTCTTC
>.|TRBV25-1|.|TRBJ2-7
CASSLGHYSYEQYF
TGTGCCAGCAGCCTCGGACACTACTCCTACGAGCAGTACTTC
>.|TRBV6-2/TRBV6-3|.|TRBJ2-5
CASSPLAEPQETQYF
TGTGCCAGCAGTCCCTTAGCGGAGCCCCAAGAGACCCAGTACTTC
>.|TRBV3-1/TRBV3-2|.|TRBJ2-7
CASSQENSGREQYF
TGTGCCAGCAGCCAAGAGAACTCGGGGAGAGAGCAGTACTTC
>.|TRBV5-6|.|TRBJ1-1
CASSLGPYASGTEAFF
TGTGCCAGCAGCTTGGGCCCCTACGCATCAGGAACTGAAGCTTTCTTT
>.|TRBV20-1|.|TRBJ1-2
CSAGDIHGYTF
TGCAGTGCAGGGGACATCCATGGCTACACCTTC